Presented here are 4 T cell receptor beta chains from one specimen sequenced in a study of cytomegalovirus exposure and HLA in healthy donors. Some clones are missing from TCRdb's copy, which holds only in-frame ones; the method was immunoSEQ multiplex PCR. The repertoire includes 120,000 or so clones, roughly nine tenths of them detected once, and approximately 1.1% sits in the top ten. The source material was PBMCs. Receptors were obtained from a woman between 18 and 29 years old in good health and CMV-seronegative.

This clone was recorded a few times. This sequence joins TRBV5-8 and TRBJ1-2; no clear D. Trimming took 1 base from V and 8 from J, leaving 9 bases between them. CDR3 size: 12 residues. Germline assignment: CDR1 SGHTS and CDR2 YDEGEE. The CDR3 DNA follows: TGTGCCAGCAGCTTGATACCCGGGGGCTACACCTTC. As protein: CASSLIPGGYTF.

The chain is built from TRBV10-3 and TRBJ1-2; D is uncertain. Trimming took 6 bases from V and 1 from J, leaving 18 bases between them. Germline CDR1 ENHRY, CDR2 SYGVKD. This CDR3 has 16 residues. DNA for the CDR3: TGTGCCATCAGGGGCAGCCGCCTCTACTTTAACTATGGCTACACCTTC. Protein product: CAIRGSRLYFNYGYTF.

The V and J genes are TRBV28 and TRBJ2-7, with a tentative D call TRBD2 (5 bases). V was pared by 7 bases and J by 6 bases, with 16 bases between. Germline-derived CDR1 and CDR2 are MDHEN and SYDVKM. There are 13 residues in the CDR3. Here the CDR3 reads CASTRGWSGEQYF. CDR3 bases: TGTGCCAGCACCCGCGGGTGGTCAGGCGAGCAGTACTTC.

A single count supports this clone. The chain couples TRBV10-3 to TRBJ1-1; 7 bases are shared with TRBD1. The CDR3 is 15 residues long. Germline loops: CDR1 ENHRY, CDR2 SYGVKD. V shed 1 base and J 1 base; nucleotides not matched to a gene: 3. Here the CDR3 DNA reads TGTGCCATCAGTGAGTGGACAGGCCCGAACACTGAAGCTTTCTTT. Translation gives CAISEWTGPNTEAFF.